The following is a TCR beta chain sequence with its context. Antigen specificity is unknown. This entry belongs to a study of T cell responses to AZD1222 COVID-19 vaccine. Whole-study results and caveats: The peak T cell response came first, and repertoires were sampled only after it. Spike was spanned by vaccine-associated CD4 TCRs, with dominance at 160-218 and 743-854.

Trimming took off 1 base at V and 0 bases at J, with 15 bases between the two ends. The CDR3 is made up of 17 amino acids. CDR1 is MGHRA, CDR2 YSYEKL, per germline. TCRdb keeps only in-frame clones here, not all; method: immunoSEQ multiplex PCR. Here the sample spans 86,000 or so clones, roughly nine tenths being singletons. The chain links TRBV4-1 to TRBJ1-1; a possible D gene is TRBD1 (6 bases). The source was peripheral blood, collected on day 0 of AZD1222 vaccination. The sequence came from an adult in good health. This chain's CDR3 is CASSQVPLGHLNTEAFF. The DNA for the CDR3 is TGCGCCAGCAGCCAAGTCCCGCTGGGACACCTGAACACTGAAGCTTTCTTT.